One sample yielded the 25 T cell receptor beta chains listed below, sequenced in a study of cytotoxic CD8 clonotypes in ibrutinib-treated CLL. Clones were read by immunoSEQ multiplex PCR, and TCRdb kept only the in-frame ones, dropping some. The sample includes roughly 28,000 clones, around 57% of them seen just once. The sample here was PBMCs, taken before ibrutinib treatment. These TCRs come from a human donor with chronic lymphocytic leukemia.

This chain joins TRBV5-1 and TRBJ1-1; tentative D call: TRBD1 (6 bases). Trimming removed 3 bases from V and 0 bases from J, with 9 bases in between. The CDR3 extends over 14 amino acids. CDR1 and CDR2 (germline): SGHRS, YFSETQ. The CDR3 is CASSWTAVNTEAFF. In DNA, the CDR3 is TGCGCCAGCAGCTGGACAGCCGTGAACACTGAAGCTTTCTTT.

This clone was seen only once. V usage is TRBV27 and J usage is TRBJ1-1; D gene ambiguous. The V and J ends lost 3 bases and 7 bases respectively, with 9 bases between them. CDR1 is MNHEY, CDR2 SMNVEV, per germline (reference sequence). The CDR3 covers 12 residues. The chain's CDR3 is CASSFEGGEAFF. CDR3 nucleotide sequence: TGTGCCAGCAGTTTCGAGGGAGGTGAAGCTTTCTTT.

The chain recombines TRBV5-8 with TRBJ2-1, with 11 bases lining up with TRBD2. The germline gives CDR1 SGHTS, CDR2 YDEGEE. The CDR3 extends over 16 amino acids. The ends lost 4 bases at V and 4 bases at J; junction bases unmatched: 7. The CDR3 spells CASSRLSGGVYNEQFF. The CDR3 DNA follows: TGTGCCAGCAGCCGCCTTAGCGGGGGGGTTTACAATGAGCAGTTCTTC.

This clone has just a few counts. The chain uses TRBV25-1 and TRBJ1-2; D unclear. The ends were cut back, 0 bases at V and 5 bases at J, with 19 bases in the middle. The CDR3 loop spans 17 amino acids. Germline lookup yields CDR1 MGHDK and CDR2 SYGVNS. The CDR3 DNA is TGTGCCAGCAGTGAATACCCGAAAAATCAGGACGGATATGGCTACACCTTC. Its translation is CASSEYPKNQDGYGYTF.

The CDR3 DNA is TGTGCCAGCAGCCAAGAGGTGGGGCCCTACAATGAGCAGTTCTTC. Its protein product is CASSQEVGPYNEQFF. The V and J genes are TRBV4-2 and TRBJ2-1; D is perhaps TRBD1 (5 bases). V was pared by 0 bases and J by 2 bases, with 8 bases between. This CDR3 region has 15 residues. The V gene's germline CDR1 is LGHNA and CDR2 YNFKEQ.

This clone has just one count. V is TRBV29-1 and J is TRBJ2-7; 12 nucleotides agree with TRBD2. Looked up from germline, CDR1 is SQVTM and CDR2 is ANQGSEA. The CDR3 has 14 residues. V was clipped by 5 bases and J by 3 bases; unmatched bases: 5. The CDR3 bases are TGCAGCGTTACTCGACTAGCGGGAGTCTACGAGCAGTACTTC. Its protein is CSVTRLAGVYEQYF.

This clone was seen more than once but under ten times. The chain is built from TRBV6-5 and TRBJ2-7; 8 bases are shared with TRBD2. The CDR3 runs to 15 residues. The ends lost 4 bases at V and 2 bases at J; junction bases unmatched: 7. The germline gives CDR1 MNHEY, CDR2 SVGAGI. CDR3: CASSSAPGLAYEQYF. The CDR3 nucleotides read TGTGCCAGCAGTTCCGCCCCGGGACTAGCCTACGAGCAGTACTTC.

The chain carries TRBV27 and TRBJ2-7; 15 nucleotides line up with TRBD2. V lost 8 bases and J lost 5; bases outside the gene matches: 7. This CDR3 is 15 amino acids long. CDR1 and CDR2 (germline): MNHEY, SMNVEV (reference sequence). The DNA of the CDR3 is TGTGCCAGCGGACTAGCGGGAGGGCCGGTCAACGAGCAGTACTTC. Translating it yields CASGLAGGPVNEQYF.

V and J are TRBV2 and TRBJ1-5; 11 bases agree with TRBD1. The CDR3 spans 14 residues. Germline CDR1 reads SNHLY; CDR2 reads FYNNEI. Trimming at V came to 4 bases and at J to 6 bases, leaving 2 bases not matched to a gene. The CDR3 sequence is CASSGTGGLQPQHF. The CDR3 bases are TGTGCCAGCAGTGGGACAGGGGGCCTTCAGCCCCAGCATTTT.

This chain joins TRBV28 and TRBJ2-1; D may be TRBD1 (5 bases). Trimming pared 8 bases from V and 7 bases from J, leaving 12 bases between. There are 12 residues in the CDR3. CDR1 and CDR2 (germline): MDHEN, SYDVKM. The CDR3 DNA follows: TGTGCCAGCCAAATAAGGGGAAATGAGCAGTTCTTC. It yields the protein CASQIRGNEQFF.

In its sample, this clone was seen once. This chain links TRBV5-4 with TRBJ2-2, with D unclear. CDR1 SGHNT and CDR2 YYREEE come from the germline V gene (reference sequence). The CDR3 is 13 amino acids. The V end lost 0 bases, the J end lost 4 bases, and 4 bases lay between the germline ends. The CDR3 loop reads CASSLAGTGELFF. In DNA form, the CDR3 reads TGTGCCAGCAGCTTGGCGGGCACCGGGGAGCTGTTTTTT.

V gene TRBV6-1 combines with J gene TRBJ2-1, with 7 bases matching TRBD2. This CDR3 is 14 amino acids long. The junction had 7 bases not matched to a gene; V was cut back by 7 bases and J by 4 bases. Germline loops: CDR1 MNHNS, CDR2 SASEGT. CDR3 protein: CASITSGKYNEQFF. The CDR3 DNA is TGTGCCAGCATTACAAGCGGGAAGTACAATGAGCAGTTCTTC.

The rearrangement joins TRBV7-9 to TRBJ2-1, with 7 bases that match TRBD1. After removal of 4 bases from V and 3 bases from J, the junction contained 3 bases not matched to a gene. This CDR3 is built from 14 residues. Per germline, CDR1 SEHNR and CDR2 FQNEAQ (reference sequence). CDR3 coding DNA: TGTGCCAGCAGCTCCCGGGACAGCTACAATGAGCAGTTCTTC. Its translation: CASSSRDSYNEQFF.

The chain uses TRBV13 and TRBJ1-2; possible D gene TRBD1, 5 bases. Germline values: CDR1 PRHDT, CDR2 FYEKMQ (reference sequence). Trimming removed 4 bases from V and 4 bases from J, with 16 bases in between. The CDR3 has 15 amino acids. The CDR3 region is CASSSYGTTSYGYTF. For the CDR3, the DNA is TGTGCCAGCAGCTCCTATGGGACCACGTCCTATGGCTACACCTTC.

This clone was detected a few times. J is TRBJ2-1 and V is TRBV6-4, with 11 bases identical to TRBD2. The V and J ends lost 0 bases and 6 bases, in that order; junction bases with no gene match: 1. CDR3 length: 15 residues. Germline-derived CDR1 and CDR2 are MRHNA and SNTAGT. CDR3 sequence (DNA): TGTGCCAGCAGTGACTCTAGCGGGGGGGCCAATGAGCAGTTCTTC. Translated: CASSDSSGGANEQFF.

The chain joins TRBV30 to TRBJ1-1; no definite D call. Looked up from germline, CDR1 is GTSNPN and CDR2 is SVGIG (reference sequence). The V gene lost 5 bases and the J gene lost 1 base, with 8 bases spanning the gap. The CDR3 is 12 amino acids. The CDR3 protein is CAWAGWNTEAFF. Here the CDR3 DNA reads TGTGCCTGGGCGGGGTGGAACACTGAAGCTTTCTTT.

The chain combines TRBV6-5 with TRBJ2-7; D remains ambiguous. Germline lookup yields CDR1 MNHEY and CDR2 SVGAGI. Between the trimmed V and J ends, which lost 6 bases and 0 bases, there was a span of 3 bases. The CDR3 runs to 11 residues. CDR3 coding DNA: TGTGCCAGCAGGAGCTCCTACGAGCAGTACTTC. This gives the protein CASRSSYEQYF.

The chain links TRBV10-1 to TRBJ1-5, with D maybe TRBD1 (5 bases). CDR1 and CDR2 (germline): WNHNN, SYGVQD (reference sequence). Trimming removed 7 bases at V and 6 bases at J, with 19 bases between. This CDR3 has 15 residues. The CDR3 loop reads CASTLRLGVGQPQHF. The CDR3 DNA follows: TGCGCCAGCACCCTTCGGTTGGGGGTGGGTCAGCCCCAGCATTTT.

The rearrangement joins TRBV5-1 to TRBJ1-5, with 12 bases aligning to TRBD1. V was pared by 1 base and J by 7 bases, with 12 bases of the junction left unmatched. Germline CDR1 is SGHRS and CDR2 is YFSETQ. This CDR3 is built from 18 residues. DNA of the CDR3: TGCGCCAGCAGCTTGTCCCCTACCGGGACAGGGGGCGGACAGCCCCAGCATTTT. Translating gives CASSLSPTGTGGGQPQHF.

J is TRBJ2-7 and V is TRBV19; 8 positions match TRBD1. Germline assignment: CDR1 LNHDA and CDR2 SQIVND (reference sequence). J lost 7 bases, V lost 4 bases, and 9 bases had no gene match. This CDR3 is built from 14 residues. The CDR3 nucleotides read TGTGCCAGTAGTAAATGGGACAGGTCTCTTGAGCAGTACTTC. Its protein is CASSKWDRSLEQYF.

The rearrangement uses TRBV6-5 and TRBJ2-7; a possible D gene is TRBD1 (6 bases). Trimming removed 7 bases from V and 0 bases from J, with 10 bases in between. Germline V CDR1 and CDR2: MNHEY, SVGAGI. CDR3 length: 13 amino acids. The CDR3 DNA reads as TGTGCCAGCAAGGGGGACAACTCCTACGAGCAGTACTTC. Amino acids: CASKGDNSYEQYF.

There are a few counts of this clone. The chain recombines TRBV6-4 with TRBJ2-2; D is uncertain. Between the trimmed V and J ends, which lost 3 bases and 1 base, there was a span of 3 bases. Germline V gene lookup returns CDR1 MRHNA and CDR2 SNTAGT. The CDR3 consists of 13 residues. The CDR3 spells CASSEGNTGELFF. The CDR3 DNA follows: TGTGCCAGCAGTGAGGGGAACACCGGGGAGCTGTTTTTT.

J is TRBJ1-2 and V is TRBV28, with D possibly matching TRBD1 (6 bases). V was clipped by 0 bases and J by 3 bases, with 11 bases between them. Germline CDR1 is MDHEN and CDR2 is SYDVKM. This CDR3 has 15 amino acids. CDR3 protein: CASSLWSDRYYGYTF. The CDR3 DNA is TGTGCCAGCAGTTTATGGAGTGACAGGTACTATGGCTACACCTTC.

V is TRBV5-1 and J is TRBJ1-2; TRBD1 agrees at 10 bases. CDR3 size: 17 residues. V shed 0 bases, J shed 7 bases, and the junction held 12 bases outside the gene matches. Per germline, CDR1 SGHRS and CDR2 YFSETQ. In DNA form, the CDR3 reads TGCGCCAGCAGCTTGGATGGGACAGGGGCGAAATCGGGTGGCTACACCTTC. As protein: CASSLDGTGAKSGGYTF.

On this clone: At one boundary the junction diverges from the germline segment, which might be a read error. This chain connects TRBV7-7 to TRBJ1-1; TRBD1 might be the D (6 bases). Germline CDR1 reads SSHAT; CDR2 reads FNYEAQ (reference sequence). This CDR3 has 18 residues. The CDR3: CASSLALGAGGLDTEAFF. DNA of the CDR3: TGTGCTAGCAGCTTAGCCCTGGGGGCTGGGGGACTGGACACTGAAGCTTTCTTT.